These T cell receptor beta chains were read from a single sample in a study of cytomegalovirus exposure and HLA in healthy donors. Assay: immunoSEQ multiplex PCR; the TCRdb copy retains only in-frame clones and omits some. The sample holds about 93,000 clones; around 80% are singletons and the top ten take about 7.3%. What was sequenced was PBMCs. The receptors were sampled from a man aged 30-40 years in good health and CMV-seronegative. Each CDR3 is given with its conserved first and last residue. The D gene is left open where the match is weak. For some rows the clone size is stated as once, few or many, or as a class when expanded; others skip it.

CASSLSNGGNEQFF | TRBV27 | . | TRBJ2-1 | .
CASSPSVTSGASYEQYF | TRBV5-4 | . | TRBJ2-7 | TRBD2
CASSSTGARNTIYF | TRBV7-9 | . | TRBJ1-3 | TRBD1
CASSTPGQGKTNEKLFF | TRBV4-1 | once | TRBJ1-4 | TRBD1
CASNRRGNTEAFF | TRBV6-6 | . | TRBJ1-1 | .
CASSLAELNEQFF | TRBV11-3 | . | TRBJ2-1 | .
CASGSGIPNTEAFF | TRBV9 | once | TRBJ1-1 | .
CATSPELSYGYTF | TRBV15 | . | TRBJ1-2 | .
CASSVAGGNEQFF | TRBV9 | . | TRBJ2-1 | .
CASRISGGGTGELFF | TRBV28 | . | TRBJ2-2 | TRBD2
CASSFSGTSLGEQYF | TRBV7-2 | once | TRBJ2-7 | TRBD2
CASSLGGTDTQYF | TRBV7-9 | . | TRBJ2-3 | .
CSPRGPNEQYF | TRBV20-1 | . | TRBJ2-7 | TRBD1
CASSQDGTRVEQYF | TRBV4-3 | . | TRBJ2-7 | .
CASKQTTGAMNTEAFF | TRBV19 | . | TRBJ1-1 | .
CASSQDWEGTGGTEQYF | TRBV4-2 | once | TRBJ2-7 | TRBD1
CSVGGGMNTEAFF | TRBV29-1 | . | TRBJ1-1 | .
CASGPRVSYEQFF | TRBV12-5 | . | TRBJ2-1 | .
CASSTSGGHYEQYF | TRBV5-6 | . | TRBJ2-7 | TRBD2
CASSSGTGANYGYTF | TRBV5-4 | . | TRBJ1-2 | TRBD1
CASSQGTARFYEQYF | TRBV4-3 | . | TRBJ2-7 | .
CASSAGRMNTEAFF | TRBV9 | . | TRBJ1-1 | .
CASSDRDRNTGELFF | TRBV25-1 | once | TRBJ2-2 | TRBD1
CASSPKREGDETQYF | TRBV5-1 | . | TRBJ2-5 | TRBD2
CASSLEDRGPSGANVLTF | TRBV7-2 | . | TRBJ2-6 | TRBD1
CASSDPKGAGFTEAFF | TRBV25-1 | . | TRBJ1-1 | TRBD1
CASSSSTTTEFSGNTIYF | TRBV5-1 | . | TRBJ1-3 | .
CASSLGQGVYEQYF | TRBV6-5 | few | TRBJ2-7 | TRBD1
CASSMTGGTITYGYTF | TRBV19 | . | TRBJ1-2 | .
CASSSPGTGAGSNQPQHF | TRBV19 | . | TRBJ1-5 | TRBD1
CASSSFIYEQYF | TRBV7-2 | . | TRBJ2-7 | .
CASSDSIGSSGRPITGELFF | TRBV6-4 | . | TRBJ2-2 | TRBD2
CASSEQRDPQETQYF | TRBV25-1 | . | TRBJ2-5 | TRBD2
CASSPLYRAEAFF | TRBV5-6 | once | TRBJ1-1 | .
CASSLAGGFQPQHF | TRBV28 | . | TRBJ1-5 | TRBD1
CASSYILGQGAREQYF | TRBV7-9 | once | TRBJ2-7 | TRBD1
CASSFFRGRRNTIYF | TRBV7-9 | few | TRBJ1-3 | .
CASRLGANTEAFF | TRBV19 | . | TRBJ1-1 | .
CASSLLEETQYF | TRBV5-1 | few | TRBJ2-5 | .
CASSPEVGGYNEQFF | TRBV11-2 | . | TRBJ2-1 | .
CASRVGLGTEAFF | TRBV2 | . | TRBJ1-1 | .
CASSPDRVRGYTF | TRBV11-2 | once | TRBJ1-2 | .
CSVETGGTDTQYF | TRBV29-1 | . | TRBJ2-3 | TRBD1
CASSLMGQGYNEQFF | TRBV7-2 | . | TRBJ2-1 | TRBD1
CASSLGYGGGTYEQYF | TRBV5-1 | . | TRBJ2-7 | .
CASSRGDRGYGYTF | TRBV7-8 | . | TRBJ1-2 | TRBD1
CASSHSGWSSYNEQFF | TRBV12-1 | . | TRBJ2-1 | .
CSVVHLTSIFTDTQYF | TRBV29-1 | . | TRBJ2-3 | .
CSVSPSGQGIKETQYF | TRBV29-1 | few | TRBJ2-5 | TRBD1